This T cell receptor (beta chain) originates from a study of identical twins (dated by TCRdb to the mid-2010s). In terms of the full investigation: To test whether fetal clonotypes persist, the study used deep sequencing on TCR alpha and beta repertoires from monozygotic twins, unrelated adults of various ages, and cord blood. To rule out contamination, the twin experiments were replicated at different times with different library preparation protocols.

Here is what the overall study found, with its caveats: Because the same donors could not be followed over many years, the conclusions relied on cross-sectional statistical analysis. Out-of-frame TCR alpha sequences shared between twins showed an excess of low generation-probability sequences compared with coincidental sharing between unrelated individuals. The excess sharing between twins in beta out-of-frame sequences was weaker because fewer shared sequences reduced the signal-to-noise ratio. In monozygotic twins, out-of-frame TCR alpha sharing was systematically underestimated by recombination models, although the models agreed with sharing between unrelated individuals. Abundant cord blood beta clonotypes carried fewer insertions; young adult naive repertoires showed a weaker similar trend, while memory repertoires showed none. Zero-insertion analyses could be partly confounded by invariant T cells such as MAIT and iNKT, although diverse VJ usage argued against such confounding for most clonotypes.

This clonotype has only a few counts. The antigen it recognizes is unknown. Base qualities were left out, and no much larger clone turns up one base away. Library preparation was by 5' RACE. The data were produced on an Illumina HiSeq 2000. Template switching introduced a universal primer binding site; the final cDNA contained a unique molecular identifier, enabling accurate counting of TCR cDNA molecules. Specific primers in the conserved constant-segment region were used to synthesize first-strand cDNA for the TCR alpha and beta chains. To control for contamination, every cDNA library was double barcoded, receiving both a SMART-Mk sample barcode and Illumina barcodes. TruSeq adapter sequences along with Illumina sample barcodes were introduced in two successive PCR steps. The Illumina HiSeq platform was used with custom primers to sequence TCR alpha and beta cDNA libraries. As for the authors' bioinformatics: MiGEC was used to process raw reads and extract unique molecular identifiers, and MiXCR was used to find CDR3 positions. Recombination models were inferred per individual with the repgenHMM and IGoR tools using an EM algorithm. Shared clonotype analysis was performed with the tcR package in R, normalizing sharing by the product of cloneset sizes. To study raw recombination free of thymic and clonal selection effects, out-of-frame nonproductive sequences were analyzed. The public reads were run again by TCRdb, first through fastp at Q25 and then through MiXCR, and only productive beta chains were kept. Under each unique CDR3 protein, matching rows form one entry showing the most common genes and DNA. The V and J calls were not made by the authors but by TCRdb's processing. The sample contains 500,000 to 600,000 distinct CDR3 sequences, about 20% of them found a single time. The ten largest clones represent around 1% of the sample.

V is clipped by 0 bases and J by 5 bases, and the sequence between their germline boundaries is 14 bases long. The germline V gene encodes CDR1 SGDLS and CDR2 YYNGEE. The CDR3 spans 15 residues, from the cysteine through the phenylalanine. The DNA shown is the 45-base CDR3, in frame from base 1. Only healthy Caucasian donors were included. The twin cohort comprised three pairs of female monozygotic twins, all aged about 18 to 29 years. Positive isolation kits from Invitrogen were used to isolate CD4+ and CD8+ T cell populations. The same data also went into a second study, on T cells expressing NK-cell markers. The second study, in turn, reports: TCR beta-chain repertoires were profiled in sorted CD3+CD56+NKG2C+, CD3+CD56+NKG2C- and CD3+CD56-NKG2C+ T-cell subsets from seven or eight donors. Among the eight sequenced donors, only one was HCMV-seronegative, while the other seven were HCMV-seropositive. In several experiments an anti-gammadeltaTCR antibody was added to restrict sorting to alphabetaTCR-expressing T cells. In five to seven donors, the dominant CD3+CD56+NKG2C+ clonotypes were found to rank among the top 10 CD8+ clonotypes and to make up roughly 1.0-7.0% of CD8+ T cells. Those dominant clonotypes were again the most abundant among CD3+CD56-NKG2C+ cells in a few donors, at about 28.3-60.1%. Whether the expanded NKG2C-expressing T cell clones were specific for HCMV antigens was left unclear. All eight donors whose samples were sequenced were randomly selected healthy volunteers, three of them men and five women. To determine HCMV serostatus, a commercial ELISA kit was used to detect HCMV-specific IgG in serum. Reads were demultiplexed and grouped by UMI with MIGEC, and clonotypes were assembled and quantified with MiTCR. To remove erroneous sequences, TCR cDNA sequences were retained only when supported by two or more reads. The tcR package was used for downstream repertoire analysis, and clonotypes were matched across fractions by CDR3 nucleotide sequence plus V segment. VDJmatch was used to annotate antigen specificity against VDJdb, with one amino acid substitution allowed in CDR3.

The sequence is built from TRBV9 and TRBJ1-1; TRBD1 is possibly the D segment (5 matching bases). The sample consisted of CD4+ T cells sorted from blood. The sequence was obtained from a woman under 30 in good health. The DNA reads as follows: TGTGCCAGCAGCGTAGAAAACAGGCATGGGACTGAAGCTTTCTTT. Translated, this gives CASSVENRHGTEAFF.